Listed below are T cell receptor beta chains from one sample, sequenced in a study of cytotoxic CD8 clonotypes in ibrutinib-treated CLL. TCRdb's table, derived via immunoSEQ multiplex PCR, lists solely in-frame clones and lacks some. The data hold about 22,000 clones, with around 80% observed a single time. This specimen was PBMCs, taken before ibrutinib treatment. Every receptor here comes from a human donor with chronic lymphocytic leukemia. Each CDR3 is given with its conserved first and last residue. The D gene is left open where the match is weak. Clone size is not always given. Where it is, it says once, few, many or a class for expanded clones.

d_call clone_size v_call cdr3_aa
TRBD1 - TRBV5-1 CASSLITGTGDEKLFF
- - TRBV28 CASVLSGSGNTIYF
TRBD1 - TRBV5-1 CASSRLGQDNSPLHF
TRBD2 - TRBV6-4 CASSSGLAGSEQFF
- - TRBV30 CAWSSRGLYGYTF
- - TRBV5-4 CASSYRPGTLNGGTDTQYF
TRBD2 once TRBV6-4 CASSLGEGDTQYF
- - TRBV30 CAWGQLGNQPQHF
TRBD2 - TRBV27 CASIKEAGVGAYEQYF
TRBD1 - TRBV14 CASSQRRGPPYNEQFF
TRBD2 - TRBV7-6 CASSVGTSGANNEQFF
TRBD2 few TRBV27 CASSSPGGNEQYF
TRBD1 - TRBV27 CASNKQGAGTEAFF
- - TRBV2 CASSPGRGAKNIQYF
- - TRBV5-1 CASSPSQTNTEAFF
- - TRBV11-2 CASSLERPYPTDTQYF